A single sample is the source of the 18 T cell receptor beta chains below, sequenced in a study of shared clonotypes between healthy human individuals. TCRdb's copy holds only in-frame clones and misses some; the assay was immunoSEQ multiplex PCR. The repertoire consists of approximately 350,000 clones, with under 80% occurring once and the leading ten covering approximately 10%. The sample taken for sequencing was memory CD4+ T cells sorted from blood. The subset denotes: CD45RA-negative fraction. The receptors were gathered from a man aged 30-40 years in good health.

The chain carries TRBV28 and TRBJ2-1, with 8 positions matching TRBD2. Germline values: CDR1 MDHEN, CDR2 SYDVKM. Trimming removed 3 bases from V and 4 bases from J; junction bases left unmatched: 11. This CDR3 spans 17 amino acids. The CDR3 is CASSFYGGRSGYNEQFF. CDR3 nucleotides: TGTGCCAGCAGTTTTTACGGCGGGAGGTCGGGGTACAATGAGCAGTTCTTC. The entire variable domain, with the rest obtained from reference TRBV28 and TRBJ2-1, is as follows: DVKVTQSSRYLVKRTGEKVFLECVQDMDHENMFWYRQDPGLGLRLIYFSYDVKMKEKGDIPEGYSVSREKKERFSLILESASTNQTSMYLCASSFYGGRSGYNEQFFGPGTRLTVL.

This chain joins TRBV7-9 and TRBJ2-3; 7 bases match TRBD2. CDR3 length: 18 residues. The germline V gene encodes CDR1 SEHNR and CDR2 FQNEAQ (reference sequence). V shed 2 bases, J shed 0 bases, and the junction held 11 bases outside the gene matches. The CDR3 region has the DNA TGTGCCAGCAGCTTACGATCTAGCGGCGCTTTTAGCACAGATACGCAGTATTTT. This codes for CASSLRSSGAFSTDTQYF.

There are many counts of this clone. The chain carries TRBV14 and TRBJ2-7, with 11 bases aligning to TRBD2. This CDR3 has 15 residues. V dropped 1 base and J dropped 6; count of bases not matched to a gene: 5. Germline CDR1 reads SGHDN; CDR2 reads FVKESK. CDR3 sequence: CASSQAQTSGTEQYF. The CDR3 DNA reads TGTGCCAGCAGCCAAGCCCAGACTAGCGGGACCGAGCAGTACTTC.

This chain joins TRBV7-9 and TRBJ1-5, with D unclear. Germline V gene lookup returns CDR1 SEHNR and CDR2 FQNEAQ (reference sequence). The CDR3 has 13 residues. V was cut by 1 base and J by 7 bases, with 8 bases left in between. The CDR3, as DNA: TGTGCCAGCAGCTTAGGGGAAAAACAGCCCCAGCATTTT. It translates to CASSLGEKQPQHF.

This clone appeared a few times. The J gene is TRBJ1-2, the V gene TRBV6-6; no clear D. The CDR3 length is 14 residues. Germline lookup yields CDR1 MNHNY and CDR2 SVGAGI (reference sequence). Trimming stripped 4 bases from V and 0 bases from J, with 9 bases between. CDR3 residues: CASSLGTTNYGYTF. CDR3 coding DNA: TGTGCCAGCAGTTTAGGCACAACTAACTATGGCTACACCTTC.

The CDR3 is CASSPLAGEVSYNEQFF. The CDR3 coding sequence is TGTGCCAGCTCCCCCTTAGCGGGAGAGGTCTCCTACAATGAGCAGTTCTTC. This chain uses TRBV18 with TRBJ2-1; 9 bases map to TRBD2. V lost 6 bases, J lost 0 bases, and 9 bases stayed unmatched. CDR3 length: 17 amino acids. Germline values: CDR1 KGHSH, CDR2 LQKENI.

This clone occurred a few times. The chain recombines TRBV9 with TRBJ2-7, with D possibly TRBD2 on 7 matching bases. CDR3 length: 19 amino acids. V was trimmed by 3 bases and J by 3 bases, leaving 28 bases between them. Germline CDR1 reads SGDLS; CDR2 reads YYNGEE. In nucleotides, the CDR3 is TGTGCCAGCAGCGCAGGGGAGGGGGTCTGGACGCAAGGTTACTACGAGCAGTACTTC. Its protein is CASSAGEGVWTQGYYEQYF.

V is TRBV7-9 and J is TRBJ1-2; no firm D call. V was cut by 3 bases and J by 8 bases, with 10 bases left in between. The CDR3 consists of 12 residues. Per germline, CDR1 SEHNR and CDR2 FQNEAQ (reference sequence). In nucleotides, the CDR3 is TGTGCCAGCAGCTTTAGTTTTTCGGGCTACACCTTC. Residues: CASSFSFSGYTF.

The sample holds one count of this clone. This specimen includes other DNA sequences encoding the same CDR3. The chain has TRBV28 and TRBJ2-7; no reliable D call. The V end lost 3 bases, the J end lost 7 bases, and 7 bases lay between the germline ends. CDR1 MDHEN and CDR2 SYDVKM come from the germline V gene. The CDR3 length is 11 residues. The CDR3 coding sequence is TGTGCCAGCAGTTTCCGTGAGGAGCAGTACTTC. It is translated as CASSFREEQYF.

This chain uses TRBV15 with TRBJ1-1; D not certain. The CDR3 spans 14 residues. Germline V lookup: CDR1 LNHNV, CDR2 YYDKDF (reference sequence). Trimming removed 1 base at V and 2 bases at J, with 8 bases between. The CDR3 nucleotides are TGTGCCACCAGCAGAGGTACACTAAACACTGAAGCTTTCTTT. Protein sequence: CATSRGTLNTEAFF.

A few counts support this clone. The genes are TRBV29-1 and TRBJ2-7; D is possibly TRBD1 (6 bases). CDR3 length: 11 amino acids. From germline, CDR1 is SQVTM and CDR2 ANQGSEA. Trimming cost V 3 bases and J 6 bases, with 9 bases left between them. The CDR3 nucleotides read TGCAGCGTTGATCAGGGGTCCGAGCAGTACTTC. Amino acids: CSVDQGSEQYF.

This clone has a single count. The chain employs TRBV6-5 and TRBJ2-2, with 12 bases that match TRBD2. This CDR3 region has 15 residues. The V segment lost 7 bases and the J segment 3 bases; nucleotides outside the gene matches: 3. In germline, CDR1 is MNHEY, CDR2 SVGAGI. This CDR3 reads CASIGLAGHTGELFF. CDR3 coding DNA: TGTGCCAGCATCGGACTAGCGGGACACACCGGGGAGCTGTTTTTT.

The chain carries TRBV19 and TRBJ1-2, with TRBD1 identical over 9 bases. Germline V gives CDR1 LNHDA, CDR2 SQIVND (reference sequence). The CDR3 runs to 15 residues. Trimming at V came to 5 bases and at J to 5 bases, leaving 9 bases not matched to a gene. CDR3 nucleotide sequence: TGTGCCAGTAGTCTTCCTGGGACAGGGTGGTATGGCTACACCTTC. Translation: CASSLPGTGWYGYTF. Complete variable domain (other parts from reference TRBV19 and TRBJ1-2): DGGITQSPKYLFRKEGQNVTLSCEQNLNHDAMYWYRQDPGQGLRLIYYSQIVNDFQKGDIAEGYSVSREKKESFPLTVTSAQKNPTAFYLCASSLPGTGWYGYTFGSGTRLTVV.

J is TRBJ2-6 and V is TRBV5-4, with D hard to call. CDR3 length: 16 amino acids. CDR1 and CDR2 from the germline V gene are SGHNT and YYREEE (reference sequence). V dropped 4 bases and J dropped 0 bases, with 11 bases sitting between them. The CDR3 spells CASSMGVGSGANVLTF. In nucleotides, the CDR3 is TGTGCCAGCAGCATGGGTGTGGGCTCTGGGGCCAACGTCCTGACTTTC.

Worth noting for this clone: The sample carries other DNA sequences with the same CDR3. The genes are TRBV10-1 and TRBJ2-5; D gene ambiguous. The CDR3 has 13 residues. Germline V gene lookup returns CDR1 WNHNN and CDR2 SYGVQD (reference sequence). V lost 3 bases to trimming and J lost 4 bases, with 9 bases between them. Here the CDR3 reads CASSESPGETQYF. In DNA, the CDR3 is TGCGCCAGCAGTGAATCGCCCGGAGAGACCCAGTACTTC.

This rearrangement joins TRBV6-6 to TRBJ1-5, with 8 bases fitting TRBD1. Trimming took 2 bases from V and 6 from J; bases not matched to a gene: 3. The CDR3 is made up of 14 amino acids. In germline, CDR1 is MNHNY, CDR2 SVGAGI (reference sequence). CDR3 nucleotide sequence: TGTGCCAGCAGTTACGGGACAGGTACTCAGCCCCAGCATTTT. Protein sequence: CASSYGTGTQPQHF.

This chain joins TRBV2 and TRBJ1-1; no clear D gene. Germline V CDR1 and CDR2: SNHLY, FYNNEI. V was trimmed by 8 bases and J by 0 bases, leaving 4 bases between them. The CDR3 sequence is 11 residues long. As DNA, the CDR3 is TGTGCCAGCCAGCTGAACACTGAAGCTTTCTTT. Translated, it gives CASQLNTEAFF.

The chain carries TRBV5-1 and TRBJ1-4; no definite D call. Trimming shortened V by 1 base and J by 5 bases, and 6 bases separated the two germline ends. The CDR3 sequence is 13 residues long. Germline values: CDR1 SGHRS, CDR2 YFSETQ. CDR3 residues: CASSLRQNEKLFF. CDR3 coding DNA: TGCGCCAGCAGCTTGCGGCAAAATGAAAAACTGTTTTTT.